The sequence of this TCR beta chain was determined in a study of neoadjuvant nivolumab and ipilimumab in lung cancer. The repertoire was sequenced with immunoSEQ multiplex PCR; TCRdb's copy has only in-frame clones and lacks some. The table includes 5,500 to 8,500 clones, roughly 76% detected once. CDR3 length: 14 amino acids. The germline CDR1 and CDR2 sequences are SGHVS and FQNEAQ. Losses at the gene ends were 8 bases for V and 7 bases for J; bases not matched to a gene: 12. This clone was seen only once. The source of this sequence is an adult with non-small cell lung cancer. The chain links TRBV7-8 to TRBJ1-2; 8 nucleotides line up with TRBD1. Sequenced material: tumor tissue, taken after neoadjuvant nivolumab, alone or with ipilimumab, at or shortly before surgery. The CDR3 coding sequence is TGTGCCAGCGGACACCAAGGACAGGGCGGTGGCTACACCTTC. It specifies CASGHQGQGGGYTF.